Following are 18 T cell receptor beta chains from one sample sequenced in a study of response to subunit inactivated influenza vaccine. TCRdb independently ran MiXCR on the RT-PCR reads; one entry per CDR3 protein. The sample includes more than 600,000 distinct CDR3 sequences, approximately 17% seen only once; the top ten take around 9.9%. Sample: PBMCs from blood, taken about 5 days after vaccination. The receptors stem from a man between 45 and 60 years old who received an inactivated influenza vaccine.

This clonotype has only a few counts. The CDR3 is CASSQSGGDTGELFF. As DNA, the CDR3 is TGTGCCAGCAGCCAAAGCGGGGGGGACACCGGGGAGCTGTTTTTT. The rearrangement uses TRBV4-2 and TRBJ2-2; the match to TRBD2 covers 10 bases. The J segment lost 3 bases and the V segment lost 2 bases, leaving 0 bases of the junction unmatched. The CDR3 length is 15 residues. Germline V gene sequence: CDR1 LGHNA, CDR2 YNFKEQ.

The CDR3 region is CASSDNAGASGRAIYEQYF. CDR3 nucleotide sequence: TGTGCCAGCAGCGACAACGCTGGGGCTAGCGGGAGAGCCATCTACGAGCAGTACTTC. The chain joins TRBV4-2 to TRBJ2-7; 10 positions agree with TRBD2. The CDR3 extends over 19 amino acids. Germline CDR1 is LGHNA and CDR2 is YNFKEQ. V shed 5 bases and J 3 bases; nucleotides not matched to a gene: 19.

The chain joins TRBV20-1 to TRBJ2-3; 8 bases map to TRBD2. Germline CDR1 DFQATT, CDR2 SNEGSKA (reference sequence). The CDR3 is 16 amino acids. After removal of 0 bases from V and 1 base from J, the junction contained 6 bases not matched to a gene. The CDR3 nucleotides are TGCAGTGCTAGAGATCGGCTAGCGGGTCGCACAGATACGCAGTATTTT. It encodes CSARDRLAGRTDTQYF.

This sequence joins TRBV3-1 and TRBJ2-5; D remains ambiguous. V lost 2 bases, J lost 4 bases, and 5 bases lay in between. Germline V gene sequence: CDR1 LGHDT, CDR2 YNNKEL (reference sequence). This CDR3 has 12 amino acids. CDR3 in DNA: TGTGCCAGCAGCCAAATAAGAGAGACCCAGTACTTC. Its translation is CASSQIRETQYF.

There are a few counts of this clonotype. One end of the junction varies from germline; a read error may be responsible. The gene calls are TRBV20-1 and TRBJ2-1; D might be TRBD1 (5 bases). CDR3 length: 10 amino acids. Germline V lookup: CDR1 DFQATT, CDR2 SNEGSKA (reference sequence). This chain's CDR3 is CSAPDSSQIF. Written as DNA, the CDR3 is TGCAGTGCTCCAGACAGTTCCCAAATCTTC.

This chain links TRBV7-9 with TRBJ2-3, with D possibly being TRBD2 (7 bases). This CDR3 contains 16 residues. Trimming took 6 bases from V and 0 from J, leaving 16 bases between them. Germline CDR1 is SEHNR and CDR2 is FQNEAQ (reference sequence). Written as DNA, the CDR3 is TGTGCCAGCAGACCGGGGGGCCACACCAGCACAGATACGCAGTATTTT. This gives the protein CASRPGGHTSTDTQYF.

A word on this clonotype: A read error may account for a junction end that differs from germline. The CDR3 region is CASSVASGGYNEHFF. CDR3 DNA: TGTGCCAGCAGCGTAGCCAGCGGGGGCTACAATGAGCACTTCTTC. V and J are TRBV9 and TRBJ2-1; 8 bases are shared with TRBD2. This CDR3 has 15 amino acids. Per germline, CDR1 SGDLS and CDR2 YYNGEE.

This clonotype was seen only a few times. V usage is TRBV15 and J usage is TRBJ2-2, with D possibly matching TRBD1 (5 bases). The ends were cut back, 0 bases at V and 0 bases at J, with 8 bases in the middle. The CDR3 consists of 16 residues. Looked up from germline, CDR1 is LNHNV and CDR2 is YYDKDF (reference sequence). CDR3 region: CATSRDRQSNTGELFF. The CDR3 DNA reads TGTGCCACCAGCAGAGATCGACAGTCGAACACCGGGGAGCTGTTTTTT.

This clonotype has a single count. The J gene is TRBJ1-1, the V gene TRBV5-1, with TRBD1 matching over 10 bases. The CDR3 runs to 17 residues. Trimming took 1 base from V and 1 from J; bases not matched to a gene: 7. The germline V gene has CDR1 SGHRS and CDR2 YFSETQ. CDR3 residues: CASSLRGQGPGNTEAFF. In nucleotides, the CDR3 is TGCGCCAGCAGCTTGCGGGGACAGGGGCCGGGGAACACTGAAGCTTTCTTT.

The genes are TRBV6-1 and TRBJ2-5; 7 bases line up with TRBD1. Germline lookup yields CDR1 MNHNS and CDR2 SASEGT. The CDR3 covers 15 residues. Unmatched junction bases numbered 10, after V lost 4 bases and J lost 5 bases. The CDR3 loop is CASSVQQGFWETQYF. DNA of the CDR3: TGTGCCAGCAGTGTCCAACAGGGGTTTTGGGAGACCCAGTACTTC.

The chain uses TRBV5-1 and TRBJ2-7; 7 nucleotides line up with TRBD1. The CDR3 totals 14 residues. From germline, CDR1 is SGHRS and CDR2 YFSETQ. Trimming removed 1 base from V and 6 bases from J; junction bases left unmatched: 7. CDR3: CASSLRQGVGEQYF. The CDR3 DNA is TGCGCCAGCAGCTTGAGGCAGGGGGTCGGCGAGCAGTACTTC.

The rearrangement uses TRBV11-2 and TRBJ2-5; 9 bases align to TRBD1. Germline V gene sequence: CDR1 SGHAT, CDR2 FQNNGV. The V segment lost 2 bases and the J segment 5 bases; nucleotides outside the gene matches: 6. CDR3 length: 15 residues. For the CDR3, the DNA is TGTGCCAGCAGCTTACGGACAGGGGAGTGGGAGACCCAGTACTTC. Translated: CASSLRTGEWETQYF.

This clonotype was seen only a few times. The rearrangement uses TRBV6-2 or TRBV6-3 and TRBJ2-5, with TRBD1 identical over 12 bases. Germline V gene lookup returns CDR1 MNHEY and CDR2 SVGEGT. The trim removed 6 bases at V and 5 bases at J, leaving 10 bases unmatched. CDR3 size: 16 residues. CDR3: CASRPWGTGGAETQYF. The CDR3 DNA follows: TGTGCCAGCAGGCCCTGGGGGACAGGGGGCGCGGAGACCCAGTACTTC.

The V and J genes are TRBV7-9 and TRBJ2-1, with unresolved D. With 0 bases removed from V and 9 bases from J, the gap between germline ends came to 6 bases. The CDR3 totals 12 residues. The germline V gene has CDR1 SEHNR and CDR2 FQNEAQ (reference sequence). The CDR3 reads CASSLAVVEQFF. The CDR3, as DNA: TGTGCCAGCAGCTTAGCTGTCGTTGAGCAGTTCTTC.

The V call is TRBV6-4, the J call TRBJ2-3; 12 bases agree with TRBD2. Germline V gives CDR1 MRHNA, CDR2 SNTAGT. Trimming took 3 bases from V and 6 from J; bases not matched to a gene: 4. The CDR3 length is 15 residues. DNA of the CDR3: TGTGCCAGCAGTGAGAGTGGGACTAGCGGGGATACGCAGTATTTT. Encoded protein: CASSESGTSGDTQYF.

The CDR3: CASSQDRQINQPQHF. CDR3 DNA: TGTGCCAGCAGCCAAGATCGACAGATCAATCAGCCCCAGCATTTT. This rearrangement joins TRBV4-2 to TRBJ1-5, with D possibly matching TRBD1 (5 bases). Deletions cut 0 bases from V and 3 bases from J, with 9 bases between. CDR3 size: 15 residues. CDR1 and CDR2 (germline): LGHNA, YNFKEQ.

V usage is TRBV12-3 or TRBV12-4 and J usage is TRBJ1-2; 9 positions match TRBD1. The CDR3 totals 16 residues. The V segment lost 7 bases and the J segment 4 bases; nucleotides outside the gene matches: 13. In DNA, the CDR3 is TGTGCCAGCACTCCCCCCAACAGGGGGCCCTCCTATGGCTACACCTTC. Residues: CASTPPNRGPSYGYTF.

The table lists this clonotype with many counts. The V and J genes are TRBV11-1 and TRBJ2-6; D may correspond to TRBD1 or TRBD2 (5 bases each). Trimming stripped 5 bases from V and 0 bases from J, with 17 bases between. The CDR3 totals 18 residues. Germline V gives CDR1 SGHAT, CDR2 FQDESV (reference sequence). CDR3 in amino acids: CASSQTGTASSGANVLTF. CDR3 DNA: TGTGCCAGCAGCCAAACCGGGACCGCGAGCTCTGGGGCCAACGTCCTGACTTTC.